The present T cell receptor beta chain was sequenced within a study of T cells in tumors and immune-related adverse events. TCRdb's copy holds only in-frame clones and misses some; the assay was immunoSEQ multiplex PCR. Of about 11,000 clones listed, just under 95% were seen once; the top ten hold 1.5%. This clone was counted a few times. Sequenced here: lymph node tissue, sampled from a patient treated with anti-PD-1 therapy. This sequence was found in a female donor with metastatic renal cell carcinoma.

CDR3 DNA sequence: TGTGCCAGCAGCTGGACAGGGGGCAATGGCTACACCTTC. Translation: CASSWTGGNGYTF. The chain joins TRBV7-9 to TRBJ1-2, with 11 bases identical to TRBD1. The germline gives CDR1 SEHNR, CDR2 FQNEAQ (reference sequence). The CDR3 totals 13 residues. The J segment lost 6 bases and the V segment lost 4 bases, leaving 1 base of the junction unmatched. Drawing the rest from reference TRBV7-9 and TRBJ1-2, the complete variable domain is DTGVSQNPRHKITKRGQNVTFRCDPISEHNRLYWYRQTLGQGPEFLTYFQNEAQLEKSRLLSDRFSAERPKGSFSTLEIQRTEQGDSAMYLCASSWTGGNGYTFGSGTRLTVV.